This TCR beta chain comes out of a study of PD-1 blockade in classical Hodgkin lymphoma (TCRdb year 2020). Some background on the complete study: Nivolumab dosing was 3 mg/kg intravenously every 2 weeks, continuing until either disease progression or unacceptable toxicity. The study used TCR beta sequencing and CyTOF to define a peripheral blood immune signature of response to PD-1 blockade in classical Hodgkin lymphoma.

CDR1 and CDR2 are drawn from the germline V gene: SNHLY, FYNNEI. The CDR3 starts with the cysteine, ends with the phenylalanine, and has 12 residues. CDR3 DNA only is kept here, 36 bases in frame from base 1. The germline ends are 10 bases apart after V is trimmed by 6 bases and J by 5 bases. As to this clone: The clone's antigen remains unknown. The record has no base qualities; no much larger clone is one base away.

Results the study describes overall, beyond this receptor: Trial patients achieving complete response had baseline diversity similar to newly diagnosed patients, whereas partial responders and progressors had significantly lower diversity. The study was restricted to a single clinical trial cohort, and the causes of repertoire differences, possibly disease activity or prior therapy, were left undefined. Diversity was lower in patients who began nivolumab less than 1 year after ASCT, so these patients were left out of later analyses to avoid confounding by immune reconstitution. Baseline TCR diversity was reported as lower in newly diagnosed patients than in healthy donors, and lower still in relapsed/refractory patients. A significant rise by C4D1 was seen in CD4+ but not CD8+ TCR diversity (p=0.0027 vs p=0.16), with the rise being most apparent in complete responders (p=0.02).

The Qiagen DNeasy kit was used to extract genomic DNA from unsorted PBMCs and from the negatively selected CD4+ and CD8+ fractions. TCR beta CDR3 regions were subjected to amplification by immunoSEQ multiplex PCR with primers that anneal to V and J segments. A synthetic immune receptor repertoire was used to minimize amplification bias, and any remaining bias was removed computationally after sequencing. Per the source publication's procedure: Custom Python scripts were used to quantify repertoire diversity as the Shannon entropy index. The unsorted, CD4+ and CD8+ repertoires were each analyzed separately, with the exception of combined analyses, where CD4+ and CD8+ sequences were merged in silico. Clonal expansion was defined as a frequency increase of at least 2-fold after treatment compared with C1D1, and clones undetected at baseline were assigned a pseudocount of 0.5. Singleton clones were defined as clones with 0 or 1 copy at C1D1, and non-singleton clones were defined as clones with 2 or more copies. Clones expanded in unsorted samples were labelled as CD4+, CD8+ or unknown by matching protein sequences in sorted samples from the same patient. Wilcoxon tests on paired samples were used to test changes in diversity from C1D1 to C4D1. TCRdb stores this immuneACCESS table with in-frame sequences only. Part of the clones is absent; in the studies checked, under half of the shortfall reflects unresolved V genes, and no reason is known for the rest. That table gives V, J and clone size, and the DNA gave D and trimming. The sample has over 6,500 clones on record, around four fifths of them singletons. 25% to 30% of the sample lies in the top ten.

The label giving this sample's time point can be read as: cycle 4 day 1 (C4D1), after around six weeks of nivolumab. All trial patients had relapsed after autologous stem cell transplantation, with cohorts A, B and C differing in prior brentuximab vedotin exposure. The trial cohort comprised a few dozen patients with relapsed/refractory classical Hodgkin lymphoma whose best overall responses were complete response, partial response or progressive disease. Trial patients were treated with single-agent nivolumab in the multi-cohort phase II CheckMate 205 trial. An independent review committee assessed best overall response using the 2007 International Working Group response criteria. PBMCs from the trial were collected at three points: immediately before nivolumab initiation (C1D1), and during therapy at cycle 2 day 1 and cycle 4 day 1. Peripheral blood was collected in 8 mL Vacutainer Cell Preparation Tubes, from which PBMCs were isolated by centrifugation and then cryopreserved.

The starting material was peripheral blood mononuclear cells (PBMCs), obtained before the fourth cycle of nivolumab. This receptor was obtained from a human donor with classical Hodgkin lymphoma. The receptor chain draws on TRBV2 and TRBJ2-5, with a tentative D gene TRBD1 over 6 matching bases. CDR3 reads: CASRQGWETQYF. The DNA is TGTGCCAGCAGGCAGGGGTGGGAGACCCAGTACTTC.